This T cell receptor beta chain was captured by sequencing in a study of vaccination and CD4 T cells after COVID-19. Study as a whole: Participants got two doses of BNT162b2 or mRNA-1273 vaccine. Study-level findings and limits: Recorded median SARS-CoV-2-reactive clonotype numbers increased from about 20 to 38 without reaching significance.

The CDR3 is 13 amino acids. Germline values: CDR1 SEHNR, CDR2 FQNEAQ (reference sequence). Trimming stripped 1 base from V and 5 bases from J, with 8 bases between. Concerning this clonotype itself: Its antigen is currently unknown.

Specified treatment: roughly 11-day PBMC culture with coronavirus spike peptide pools or control peptides (ViraFEST assay). The Oncomine TCR Beta short-read assay was applied to DNA of cultured CD4+ T cells. One entry per CDR3 protein, called by TCRdb with MiXCR from the PCR reads. The sample records around 26,000 distinct CDR3 sequences, 67% being singletons. Sequenced material: CD4+ T cells from blood, cultured in vitro, taken after SARS-CoV-2 vaccination. The chain links TRBV7-9 to TRBJ1-2; D is unresolved. The clonotype originates from a human donor who received a COVID-19 vaccine. CDR3 residues: CASSLGPSYGYTF. The CDR3 bases are TGTGCCAGCAGCTTAGGACCGTCTTATGGCTACACCTTC.